This T cell receptor (beta chain) was sequenced for a study of shared clonotypes between healthy human individuals. Study-wide findings and caveats: Larger estimated richness was generally seen in naive subsets than in memory subsets.

The V gene's germline CDR1 is SEHNR and CDR2 FQNEAQ (reference sequence). CDR3 length equals 19 residues. The J segment lost 2 bases and the V segment lost 1 base, leaving 15 bases of the junction unmatched. Comments on this clone: Its target is not known.

Deep-level assay runs were performed. Per sorted-subset replicate PCR, input was about 180 ng DNA, representing about 29,000 T cell genomes. The method was immunoSEQ multiplex PCR; TCRdb's version includes in-frame clones alone and lacks a portion of them. The repertoire holds roughly 1,100,000 clones, with about 70% as singletons. This TCR derives from a man aged 18 to 29 in good health. Material: memory CD4+ T cells sorted from blood. Subset in this sample: CD45RA-negative fraction. The gene calls are TRBV7-9 and TRBJ2-5; 8 nucleotides agree with TRBD2. CDR3 coding DNA: TGTGCCAGCAGCTTAGTTGGATCTAGCGGGCCGAGGATTCAAGAGACCCAGTACTTC. This translates into CASSLVGSSGPRIQETQYF.